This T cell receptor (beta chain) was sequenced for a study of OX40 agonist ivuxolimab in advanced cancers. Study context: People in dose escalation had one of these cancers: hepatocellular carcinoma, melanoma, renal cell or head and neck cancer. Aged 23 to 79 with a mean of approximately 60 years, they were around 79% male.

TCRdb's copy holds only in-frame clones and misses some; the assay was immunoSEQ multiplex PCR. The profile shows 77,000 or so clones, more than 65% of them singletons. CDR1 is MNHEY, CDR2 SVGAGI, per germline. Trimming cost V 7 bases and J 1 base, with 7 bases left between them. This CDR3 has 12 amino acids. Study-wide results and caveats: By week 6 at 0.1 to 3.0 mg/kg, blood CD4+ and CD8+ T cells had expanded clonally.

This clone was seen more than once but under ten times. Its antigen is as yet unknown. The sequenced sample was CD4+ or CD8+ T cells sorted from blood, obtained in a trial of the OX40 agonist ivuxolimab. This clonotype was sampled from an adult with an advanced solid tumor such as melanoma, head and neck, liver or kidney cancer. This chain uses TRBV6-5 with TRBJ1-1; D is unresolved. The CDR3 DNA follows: TGTGCCAGCACCAATCCGAACACTGAAGCTTTCTTT. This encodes CASTNPNTEAFF.